These 24 T cell receptor beta chains originate from one sample sequenced in a study of radiotherapy plus CTLA-4 blockade in lung cancer. Clones were sequenced by immunoSEQ multiplex PCR, and TCRdb holds only the in-frame ones, with some missing. The table has around 38,000 clones, 65% to 90% seen once. Here the sequenced sample was peripheral blood, taken from a patient treated with radiotherapy plus ipilimumab. The receptors here all came from a human donor with non-small cell lung cancer whose response to radiotherapy plus ipilimumab could not be evaluated.

V usage is TRBV18 and J usage is TRBJ1-1; D gene ambiguous. Trimming removed 3 bases from V and 11 bases from J, with 13 bases in between. CDR1 and CDR2 from the germline V gene are KGHSH and LQKENI. The CDR3 is 12 amino acids. The CDR3 DNA follows: TGTGCCAGCTCACCTTACGATAGGGAGGCTTTCTTT. It is translated as CASSPYDREAFF.

The V call is TRBV5-1, the J call TRBJ1-5; TRBD1 matches at 7 bases. Per germline, CDR1 SGHRS and CDR2 YFSETQ. This CDR3 spans 15 amino acids. Trimming removed 7 bases from V and 7 bases from J; junction bases left unmatched: 14. CDR3 sequence reads: CASRETGNPEQPQHF. The CDR3 DNA sequence: TGCGCCAGCCGAGAGACAGGGAATCCGGAACAGCCCCAGCATTTT.

This clone was seen only a few times. V gene TRBV7-9 combines with J gene TRBJ1-1, with 11 nucleotides matching TRBD1. The CDR3 has 16 residues. The ends lost 2 bases at V and 4 bases at J; junction bases unmatched: 6. Germline CDR1 reads SEHNR; CDR2 reads FQNEAQ (reference sequence). The CDR3 nucleotides are TGTGCCAGCAGCTTATGGACAGGGGGCCTTGCCACTGAAGCTTTCTTT. Protein product: CASSLWTGGLATEAFF.

V usage is TRBV11-2 and J usage is TRBJ2-3; 7 bases are a match to TRBD2. CDR1 is SGHAT, CDR2 FQNNGV, per germline. The trim removed 8 bases at V and 6 bases at J, leaving 17 bases unmatched. The CDR3 covers 16 residues. CDR3 in DNA: TGTGCCAGCCCCTTTCGGCTGATGGGAGGGCCCGATACGCAGTATTTT. Translation gives CASPFRLMGGPDTQYF.

This clone showed up just once. V gene TRBV27 combines with J gene TRBJ2-7; tentative D call: TRBD1 (6 bases). Trimming stripped 10 bases from V and 6 bases from J, with 13 bases between. The CDR3 has 11 residues. Germline-derived CDR1 and CDR2 are MNHEY and SMNVEV (reference sequence). CDR3 nucleotides: TGTGCCACCTCCCAGGGGATCGAGCAGTACTTC. Translating it yields CATSQGIEQYF.

On this clone itself: The junction does not match germline at one end; this may be a read error. V gene TRBV7-7 combines with J gene TRBJ2-2; TRBD1 matches 11 bases. The CDR3 covers 17 residues. CDR1 SSHAT and CDR2 FNYEAQ come from the germline V gene (reference sequence). CDR3 loop: CASSLEAGTGGTGELFF. In nucleotides, the CDR3 is TGTGCTAGCAGCTTAGAAGCCGGGACAGGGGGCACCGGGGAGCTGTTTTTT.

The table lists this clone with a count of one. The chain employs TRBV5-1 and TRBJ2-1; 8 nucleotides align to TRBD2. Germline V lookup: CDR1 SGHRS, CDR2 YFSETQ. The CDR3 contains 15 residues. V lost 4 bases and J lost 5; bases outside the gene matches: 8. The CDR3 region has the DNA TGCGCCAGCAGCCTCGACGGGGGGGCCCACAATGAGCAGTTCTTC. This translates into CASSLDGGAHNEQFF.

This chain joins TRBV28 and TRBJ2-1; D is possibly TRBD2 (5 bases). Trimming pared 6 bases from V and 2 bases from J, leaving 17 bases between. The CDR3 has 16 residues. Germline V CDR1 and CDR2: MDHEN, SYDVKM. The CDR3 sequence is CASRDPGFETYNEQFF. The CDR3 DNA reads as TGTGCCAGCAGAGACCCGGGATTCGAAACCTACAATGAGCAGTTCTTC.

This clone was recorded once. V gene TRBV15 combines with J gene TRBJ2-2, with D possibly TRBD2 on 6 matching bases. The CDR3 extends over 15 amino acids. Between the trimmed V and J ends, which lost 8 bases and 2 bases, there was a span of 15 bases. CDR1 LNHNV and CDR2 YYDKDF come from the germline V gene (reference sequence). DNA for the CDR3: TGTGCCACCGGAAAAACCGGGGGTAACACCGGGGAGCTGTTTTTT. It encodes CATGKTGGNTGELFF.

This clone was seen only once. The chain couples TRBV4-1 to TRBJ2-2; D might be TRBD1 (5 bases). Between the trimmed V and J ends, which lost 4 bases and 7 bases, there was a span of 19 bases. The V gene's germline CDR1 is MGHRA and CDR2 YSYEKL. The CDR3 runs to 16 residues. The CDR3 is CASSRGDRGTYGELFF. CDR3 nucleotides: TGCGCCAGCAGCCGCGGCGATAGGGGAACGTACGGGGAGCTGTTTTTT.

This clone was recorded once. The V and J genes are TRBV2 and TRBJ2-2, with 11 bases aligning to TRBD2. Germline CDR1 is SNHLY and CDR2 is FYNNEI. Losses at the gene ends were 6 bases for V and 10 bases for J; bases not matched to a gene: 10. The CDR3 is made up of 15 amino acids. DNA for the CDR3: TGTGCCAGCAGGAACCTAGCGGGAGGTAAAGAGGAGCTGTTTTTT. It codes for CASRNLAGGKEELFF.

The chain combines TRBV9 with TRBJ2-3; TRBD2 aligns across 8 bases. Unmatched junction bases numbered 9, after V lost 4 bases and J lost 2 bases. The germline CDR1 and CDR2 sequences are SGDLS and YYNGEE. This CDR3 contains 16 residues. CDR3 bases: TGTGCCAGCAGCAGGAGCGGGGGTCTAAACACAGATACGCAGTATTTT. Protein: CASSRSGGLNTDTQYF.

J is TRBJ2-5 and V is TRBV7-9; 7 nucleotides agree with TRBD2. CDR1 and CDR2 from the germline V gene are SEHNR and FQNEAQ (reference sequence). This CDR3 spans 15 amino acids. The V segment lost 2 bases and the J segment 2 bases; nucleotides outside the gene matches: 5. CDR3 region: CASSLRSGVQETQYF. DNA of the CDR3: TGTGCCAGCAGCTTAAGAAGCGGGGTACAAGAGACCCAGTACTTC.

As to this clone: Sequence at one end of the junction differs from germline and may be a read error. The CDR3, as DNA: TGTGCCAGCAGCCCCCACTTACAGGGTCAATCAGTTTTT. Its protein is CASSPHLQGQSVF. The chain carries TRBV7-2 and TRBJ1-3; the D gene is possibly TRBD1 (6 bases). The CDR3 sequence is 13 residues long. The germline gives CDR1 SGHTA, CDR2 FQGNSA. Looking up the rest from reference TRBV7-2 and TRBJ1-3 gives the full variable domain: GAGVSQSPSNKVTEKGKDVELRCDPISGHTALYWYRQSLGQGLEFLIYFQGNSAPDKSGLPSDRFSAERTGGSVSTLTIQRTQQEDSAVYLCASSPHLQGQSVFGEGSWLTVV.

This chain links TRBV29-1 with TRBJ2-7, with D possibly TRBD2 on 7 matching bases. The CDR3 spans 12 residues. Trimming shortened V by 5 bases and J by 4 bases, and 12 bases separated the two germline ends. Germline V lookup: CDR1 SQVTM, CDR2 ANQGSEA. CDR3 nucleotide sequence: TGCAGCGTTCTTCGGGGGGCTTACGAGCAGTACTTC. As protein: CSVLRGAYEQYF.

This sequence joins TRBV5-1 and TRBJ2-7, with TRBD1 as a possible D gene (5 bases). V shed 5 bases and J shed 0 bases, with 12 bases lying between them. The CDR3 is 14 residues long. CDR1 is SGHRS and CDR2 is YFSETQ in the germline V gene. The CDR3 sequence is CASRGGANSYEQYF. CDR3 DNA sequence: TGCGCCAGCAGGGGTGGGGCGAACTCCTACGAGCAGTACTTC.

CDR3 sequence reads: CASSPTWTGDEQYF. The CDR3 DNA reads as TGTGCCAGTAGCCCCACCTGGACAGGGGACGAGCAGTACTTC. The chain uses TRBV19 and TRBJ2-7, with 9 bases that match TRBD1. CDR3 length equals 14 residues. Germline CDR1 and CDR2: LNHDA and SQIVND (reference sequence). Trimming at V came to 6 bases and at J to 5 bases, leaving 8 bases not matched to a gene.

About this clone: The germline gene is not matched at one end of the junction; a read error may be the cause. The rearrangement links TRBV10-3 to TRBJ2-3, with 9 bases fitting TRBD1. CDR3 length: 15 amino acids. CDR1 and CDR2 (germline): ENHRY, SYGVKD. The CDR3: CAISTDRGRADMQYF. CDR3 DNA sequence: TGTGCCATCAGTACGGACAGGGGTCGCGCAGATATGCAGTATTTT.

The rearrangement links TRBV11-3 to TRBJ2-1, with D perhaps TRBD2 (6 bases). Germline values: CDR1 SGHNT, CDR2 YENEEA. The V end lost 4 bases, the J end lost 6 bases, and 10 bases lay between the germline ends. The CDR3 runs to 13 residues. CDR3 DNA sequence: TGTGCCAGCAGCTCGGGGGTCGGCAATGAGCAGTTCTTC. Its translation: CASSSGVGNEQFF.

V usage is TRBV5-1 and J usage is TRBJ2-7; 7 nucleotides match TRBD1. The CDR3 is made up of 14 amino acids. Trimming at V came to 5 bases and at J to 4 bases, leaving 9 bases not matched to a gene. CDR1 is SGHRS and CDR2 is YFSETQ in the germline V gene. The CDR3 DNA reads TGCGCCAGCAGAAAATCCGGGACAGAATACGAGCAGTACTTC. It encodes CASRKSGTEYEQYF.

The chain recombines TRBV29-1 with TRBJ2-5; TRBD2 aligns across 10 bases. The CDR3 loop spans 13 amino acids. The junction had 8 bases not matched to a gene; V was cut back by 7 bases and J by 6 bases. The germline V gene has CDR1 SQVTM and CDR2 ANQGSEA. CDR3 in DNA: TGCAGCGGAAGCGGGAGGGCCGTTCAGACCCAGTACTTC. It yields the protein CSGSGRAVQTQYF.

The rearrangement links TRBV14 to TRBJ1-1, with TRBD1 matching over 8 bases. Trimming at V came to 4 bases and at J to 6 bases, leaving 10 bases not matched to a gene. CDR1 and CDR2 from the germline V gene are SGHDN and FVKESK. There are 15 residues in the CDR3. CDR3 sequence (DNA): TGTGCCAGCAGCCTGACGAGACAGGGGTTCTCTGAAGCTTTCTTT. This codes for CASSLTRQGFSEAFF.

The gene calls are TRBV28 and TRBJ2-3; TRBD2 is a possible D gene (6 bases). Looked up from germline, CDR1 is MDHEN and CDR2 is SYDVKM. V dropped 5 bases and J dropped 9 bases, with 18 bases sitting between them. The CDR3 spans 14 residues. The CDR3 spells CASSPSAPRGTQYF. CDR3 nucleotides: TGTGCCAGCAGTCCTAGCGCCCCCCGGGGGACGCAGTATTTT.

This chain connects TRBV4-1 to TRBJ2-3; 7 bases agree with TRBD2. The CDR3 has 16 residues. Germline V gene lookup returns CDR1 MGHRA and CDR2 YSYEKL. J gave up 4 bases and V 0 bases, and 7 bases lay outside the gene matches. CDR3 protein: CASSQDAGASSDTQYF. The CDR3 DNA follows: TGCGCCAGCAGCCAAGATGCGGGAGCGTCATCAGATACGCAGTATTTT.